The rows below give T cell receptor beta chains drawn from one sample of a study of regulatory T cells in long-lasting Graves disease. TCRdb re-analysed the multiplex PCR reads in MiXCR, keeping a single row per CDR3 protein. The sample comprises hundreds of thousands of distinct CDR3 sequences, about 16% of which are singletons, and around a sixth rests with the top ten. This sample was shared with a second study, whose subject was T cells in Graves' hyperthyroidism and ophthalmopathy.

The source material was peripheral blood mononuclear cells (PBMCs), sampled at new diagnosis, from a patient treated with antithyroid drugs. All receptors derive from a young woman with Graves disease. CDR3s include the opening cysteine and the closing phenylalanine or tryptophan. The D gene is left open where the match is weak. Part of the rows lack a size; the others show once, few, many or a class for expanded clones.

j_call cdr3_length v_call clone_size d_call cdr3_nt cdr3_aa
TRBJ2-1 13 TRBV11-2 few - TGTGCCAGCAGCTTTCAGGGACCGGGTGAGCAGTTCTTC CASSFQGPGEQFF
TRBJ1-3 16 TRBV5-6 - - TGTGCCAGCAGCTTGAGACAGACCGACTCTGGAAACACCATATATTTT CASSLRQTDSGNTIYF
TRBJ2-1 13 TRBV20-1 - - TGCAGTGCTAGACAGGGGTTAGGCAATGAGCAGTTCTTC CSARQGLGNEQFF
TRBJ2-3 14 TRBV29-1 few - TGCAGCGTTGATAGGACATCCGGCACAGATACGCAGTATTTT CSVDRTSGTDTQYF
TRBJ1-5 14 TRBV28 many - TGTGCCAGCAGTTTCGTGATGAGCAATCAGCCCCAGCATTTT CASSFVMSNQPQHF
TRBJ2-7 12 TRBV27 few - TGTGCCAGCAGTCCGGGACAAGACGAGCAGTACTTC CASSPGQDEQYF
TRBJ2-1 16 TRBV4-1 - TRBD1 TGCGCCAGCAGCCAAGGTGGCAGGGGGTTCGCGAATGAGCAGTTCTTC CASSQGGRGFANEQFF
TRBJ2-1 17 TRBV9 - - TGTGCCAGCAGCGTAAGGGTCCTAGCGACGGAAATAGCTGAGCAGTTCTTC CASSVRVLATEIAEQFF
TRBJ2-7 19 TRBV5-1 - TRBD1 TGCGCCAGCAGCTCCCCCACGAGATCCGGGACAGGCGAGTTCTACGAGCAGTACTTC CASSSPTRSGTGEFYEQYF
TRBJ1-1 13 TRBV7-9 - - TGTGCCAGCAGCTTAAAAGGGTCGATTGAAGCTTTCTTT CASSLKGSIEAFF
TRBJ1-5 12 TRBV20-1 many - TGCAGTGCTAGAGTGGAGGATCAGCCCCAGCATTTT CSARVEDQPQHF
TRBJ1-1 16 TRBV19 - - TGTGCCAGCAGGAGACCCCGGGACACCGTGAACACTGAAGCTTTCTTT CASRRPRDTVNTEAFF
TRBJ2-1 17 TRBV28 many TRBD1 TGTGCCACAACGGGACAGGGGGTCCCGAGCTCCTACAATGAGCAGTTCTTC CATTGQGVPSSYNEQFF
TRBJ1-5 15 TRBV15 many TRBD1 TGTGCCACCAGCAGCACCGGACAGGGGCATCAGCCCCAGCATTTT CATSSTGQGHQPQHF
TRBJ1-6 14 TRBV6-1 many - TGTGCCAGCAGCGGACAGCCCAATAATTCACCCCTCCACTTT CASSGQPNNSPLHF
TRBJ1-5 16 TRBV19 few - TGTGCCAGTAGTATAGACCCCCCAGGGACCTATCAGCCCCAGCATTTT CASSIDPPGTYQPQHF
TRBJ2-7 16 TRBV6-1 many TRBD2 TGTGCCAGCACAGATGGGCGGGAGGGAAACTCCTACGAGCAGTACTTC CASTDGREGNSYEQYF
TRBJ2-7 14 TRBV5-1 few TRBD2 TGCGCCAGCAGCTCCAGCGGGGTTAGTTCCGAGCAGTACTTC CASSSSGVSSEQYF
TRBJ2-1 15 TRBV7-8 - - TGTGCCAGCAGCCTCACTGCAGGGTTCTACAATGAGCAGTTCTTC CASSLTAGFYNEQFF
TRBJ2-3 13 TRBV6-2/TRBV6-3 many - TGTGCCAGCAGTTATATGGCTCTAAATACGCAGTATTTT CASSYMALNTQYF
TRBJ2-7 14 TRBV7-3 - - TGTGCCAGCAGCTTAGGGGGCCCTACCTCCGAGCAGTACTTC CASSLGGPTSEQYF
TRBJ1-2 17 TRBV28 - TRBD1 TGTGCCAGCAGTTTATTCCGGACAGGGGAGAACAACTATGGCTACACCTTC CASSLFRTGENNYGYTF
TRBJ2-5 13 TRBV30 - - TGTGCCTGGAGTAGGGGCAGGCAAGAGACCCAGTACTTC CAWSRGRQETQYF
TRBJ2-7 18 TRBV25-1 few - TGTGCCAGCAGTGAATCAAGACCCCCGGGAAGTAGGGCCTACGAGCAGTACTTC CASSESRPPGSRAYEQYF
TRBJ2-3 15 TRBV4-1 many - TGCGCCAGCAGACAGGCACAGGGAGACGCAGATACGCAGTATTTT CASRQAQGDADTQYF
TRBJ1-1 14 TRBV6-1 many TRBD1 TGTGCCACCGGGACCGGGACAGGGGTTACTGAAGCTTTCTTT CATGTGTGVTEAFF
TRBJ2-7 12 TRBV5-5 many - TGTGCCAGCAGCCCTGGGACTTACCAGCAGTACTTC CASSPGTYQQYF
TRBJ2-7 14 TRBV27 few - TGTGCCAGCAGTTTATCAGAAAATAGCTACGAGCAGTACTTC CASSLSENSYEQYF
TRBJ2-1 16 TRBV4-1 - - TGCGCCAGCAGCCCTGCCCGGACAAGGGGAGACAATGAGCAGTTCTTC CASSPARTRGDNEQFF
TRBJ1-5 12 TRBV18 many - TGTGCCAGCAGTGGACAGAATCAGCCCCAGCATTTT CASSGQNQPQHF
TRBJ2-1 15 TRBV7-6 many - TGTGCCAGCAGCTTCGAAGTTGGTGTTTACAATGAGCAGTTCTTC CASSFEVGVYNEQFF
TRBJ2-1 16 TRBV28 many - TGTGCCAGCAGTTCCTTCTCTTCCCGCTCCTACAATGAGCAGTTCTTC CASSSFSSRSYNEQFF
TRBJ1-2 15 TRBV28 many TRBD1 TGTGCCAGCAGCTCGGTTGCAGGGGGGGACTATGGCTACACCTTC CASSSVAGGDYGYTF
TRBJ1-4 19 TRBV9 few - TGTGCCAGCAGCTCACCAAGGGGCCCGGATATCGCAACTAATGAAAAACTGTTTTTT CASSSPRGPDIATNEKLFF
TRBJ1-1 15 TRBV28 many TRBD1 TGTGCCAGCCTTAGCACAGGGGGCGGGGGCACTGAAGCTTTCTTT CASLSTGGGGTEAFF
TRBJ2-4 14 TRBV6-1 - - TGTGCCAGCAACCCTACAGTAGCCAAAAACATTCAGTACTTC CASNPTVAKNIQYF
TRBJ2-5 16 TRBV7-8 few - TGTGCCAGCAGCCGAGGGGGGGGCGCGGGACAAGAGACCCAGTACTTC CASSRGGGAGQETQYF
TRBJ1-5 13 TRBV19 few - TGTGCCAGTAGTATGGGGGGGGATCAGCCCCAGCATTTT CASSMGGDQPQHF
TRBJ1-2 15 TRBV12-3/TRBV12-4 many - TGTGCCAGCAGTTCCACCCCACAGGGAATGGGTGGCTACACCTTC CASSSTPQGMGGYTF
TRBJ2-7 15 TRBV18 few TRBD2 TGTGCCAGCTCACCGTGGACTAGCGGGCTCTACGAGCAGTACTTC CASSPWTSGLYEQYF
TRBJ2-2 13 TRBV7-9 - - TGTGCCAGCGGAGGGAGGTCGACCGGGGAGCTGTTTTTT CASGGRSTGELFF